The 4 T cell receptor beta chains listed next were all sequenced from one sample in a study of regulatory T cells in long-lasting Graves disease. Relying on iRepertoire HTBI primers and Arm-PCR of CDR3 regions, the team built TCR beta libraries. TCRdb passed the multiplex PCR reads through MiXCR, listing each CDR3 protein once. The sample holds about 430,000 distinct CDR3 sequences, 21% seen once. Time point meaning: persistent/refractory GD, antithyroid drugs over 5 years with positive TRAb. Making the TCR library involved RNA that had been extracted from PBMCs. Material: peripheral blood mononuclear cells (PBMCs), obtained when the disease was refractory, from a patient treated with antithyroid drugs. The receptors were sampled from a female donor with Graves disease.

This clonotype was counted between two and nine times. The genes are TRBV9 and TRBJ2-7; D tentatively reads TRBD1 or TRBD2 (5 bases each). The CDR3 is made up of 15 amino acids. Germline-derived CDR1 and CDR2 are SGDLS and YYNGEE. V lost 3 bases to trimming and J lost 4 bases, with 17 bases between them. The CDR3 coding sequence is TGTGCCAGCAGCGAGGGACCTACAACCAGGTACGAGCAGTACTTC. Encoded protein: CASSEGPTTRYEQYF.

This clonotype was counted between two and nine times. The V and J genes are TRBV19 and TRBJ1-5; no reliable D call. Germline CDR1 is LNHDA and CDR2 is SQIVND (reference sequence). With 6 bases removed from V and 0 bases from J, the gap between germline ends came to 12 bases. CDR3 length: 15 residues. DNA for the CDR3: TGTGCCAGTAGCCGAACGTTGAATAGCAATCAGCCCCAGCATTTT. This gives the protein CASSRTLNSNQPQHF.

Ten or more counts support this clonotype. The chain carries TRBV28 and TRBJ1-5, with D possibly TRBD1 on 5 matching bases. CDR1 MDHEN and CDR2 SYDVKM come from the germline V gene. CDR3 length: 13 residues. The V end was cut by 3 bases, the J end by 6 bases, with 9 bases between. CDR3 amino acids: CASSFGGPQPQHF. In DNA, the CDR3 is TGTGCCAGCAGTTTTGGGGGACCTCAGCCCCAGCATTTT.

The chain uses TRBV19 and TRBJ1-1; D unclear. Deletions cut 2 bases from V and 1 base from J, with 14 bases between. The CDR3 runs to 16 residues. Germline lookup yields CDR1 LNHDA and CDR2 SQIVND (reference sequence). CDR3 in amino acids: CASSIPPGLGNTEAFF. Written as DNA, the CDR3 is TGTGCCAGTAGTATACCCCCCGGGCTCGGGAACACTGAAGCTTTCTTT.